These T cell receptor beta chains were read from a single sample in a study of identical twins. TCRdb re-called the 5' RACE reads through MiXCR, storing one row per CDR3 protein. Of 410,000 or so distinct CDR3 sequences in the sample, roughly 18% were seen once. Sequencing was carried out using naive T cells sorted from blood. These receptors all come from a man between 50 and 59 years old in good health. The CDR3 runs from the conserved cysteine through the conserved F or W. Each record gives: V gene, J gene, CDR3 protein.

>TRBV7-6|TRBJ2-7
CASSLASRGTNYEQYF
>TRBV4-1|TRBJ2-1
CASSQGPGLDEQFF
>TRBV29-1|TRBJ2-3
CSVGSRAEHTDTQYF
>TRBV28|TRBJ2-3
CASSLEAGVHADTQYF
>TRBV4-2|TRBJ2-1
CASSQDPQGVHNEQFF
>TRBV7-2|TRBJ1-4
CASRLQGRDEKLFF
>TRBV12-3/TRBV12-4|TRBJ1-2
CASSLPWAGNYGYTF
>TRBV7-8|TRBJ1-2
CASSSPGSYGYTF
>TRBV28|TRBJ2-1
CASPRTGGVGYNEQFF
>TRBV20-1|TRBJ2-3
CSATQDFDTDTQYF
>TRBV20-1|TRBJ2-7
CSASPGEGPYEQYF
>TRBV20-1|TRBJ2-5
CSARDMPRETQYF
>TRBV2|TRBJ2-5
CASSRTDETQYF
>TRBV5-8|TRBJ2-5
CASSYGGQLGETQYF
>TRBV6-1|TRBJ1-1
CATRVLDPDDTEAFF
>TRBV5-1|TRBJ1-2
CASSLEDPRGYGYTF
>TRBV7-2|TRBJ2-5
CASSLGQVLYQETQYF
>TRBV24-1|TRBJ1-1
CATRGTGLNTEAFF
>TRBV10-3|TRBJ2-7
CAISGETGTPYF
>TRBV13|TRBJ2-7
CASSLGTETSYEQYF
>TRBV20-1|TRBJ2-3
CSARASGGTDTQYF
>TRBV11-2|TRBJ2-3
CASSLDGGADTQYF
>TRBV20-1|TRBJ2-1
CSARRVGRENEQFF
>TRBV20-1|TRBJ2-1
CSARQTSYNEQFF
>TRBV10-3|TRBJ2-7
CATETGLSSYEQYF
>TRBV7-2|TRBJ2-7
CASSRPAGQSYEQYF
>TRBV6-2/TRBV6-3|TRBJ2-5
CASSYNYLETQYF
>TRBV7-9|TRBJ2-3
CASSLAHWRSTDTQYF
>TRBV2|TRBJ2-2
CASLDRAGAGELFF
>TRBV9|TRBJ2-2
CASKGTNTGELFF
>TRBV19|TRBJ2-7
CASSFGLATSYEQYF
>TRBV4-1|TRBJ2-7
CASSQVRDGAYEQYF
>TRBV10-3|TRBJ2-1
CAISGRVLANEQFF
>TRBV7-2|TRBJ1-6
CASSLAGRGSNSPLHF
>TRBV27|TRBJ2-1
CATHLAGVYNEQFF
>TRBV4-2|TRBJ2-3
CASSPYLGTGASTDTQYF
>TRBV28|TRBJ1-2
CASSSGGAAINYGYTF
>TRBV29-1|TRBJ1-5
CSVQPGANQPQHF
>TRBV10-3|TRBJ1-1
CAIRGTTEAFF
>TRBV20-1|TRBJ2-7
CSAPPTGGKSYEQYF
>TRBV3-1|TRBJ2-1
CASSHGGDYLVGSSYNEQFF